The 8 T cell receptor beta chains in this list originate from one sample, sequenced in a study of T cell repertoires in cytomegalovirus infection. TCRdb ran MiXCR on the reads and lists one entry per CDR3 protein. The repertoire holds about 490,000 distinct CDR3 sequences, around 10% seen once, with roughly 10% in the top ten. What was sequenced was PBMCs. The receptors stem from a human donor in good health (CMV status not recorded). Some clones in this sample may be carry-over from other donors' samples.

This clonotype was observed a single time. This chain connects TRBV29-1 to TRBJ1-2; weak D call: TRBD1 (6 bases). Germline V lookup: CDR1 SQVTM, CDR2 ANQGSEA. This CDR3 spans 13 amino acids. Trimming removed 5 bases from V and 4 bases from J, with 14 bases in between. CDR3 DNA sequence: TGCAGCGTTAGTGGGGGCCCTATCTATGGCTACACCTTC. Its translation is CSVSGGPIYGYTF.

At least ten counts were recorded for this clonotype. As DNA, the CDR3 is TGTGCCAGCAGCGTAGCCGGAGGCAGGGAGGACTATGGCTACACCTTC. Its translation: CASSVAGGREDYGYTF. The genes are TRBV9 and TRBJ1-2, with D possibly being TRBD1 (5 bases). Deletions cut 0 bases from V and 3 bases from J, with 15 bases between. Germline CDR1 is SGDLS and CDR2 is YYNGEE. The CDR3 consists of 16 residues.

V gene TRBV5-1 combines with J gene TRBJ1-1, with TRBD1 as a possible D gene (5 bases). Germline V gene lookup returns CDR1 SGHRS and CDR2 YFSETQ. The V gene lost 4 bases and the J gene lost 5 bases, with 24 bases spanning the gap. The length of the CDR3 is 17 residues. CDR3 region: CASSTGGTSGGTTEAFF. The CDR3 DNA is TGCGCCAGCAGCACCGGGGGGACGTCCGGAGGAACTACTGAAGCTTTCTTT.

J is TRBJ2-1 and V is TRBV20-1, with a tentative D call TRBD2 (5 bases). Germline CDR1 reads DFQATT; CDR2 reads SNEGSKA (reference sequence). This CDR3 is built from 15 residues. V was pared by 1 base and J by 3 bases, with 13 bases between. DNA for the CDR3: TGCAGTGCTAGAGGTCGGAGAGGGCGCTACAATGAGCAGTTCTTC. This gives the protein CSARGRRGRYNEQFF.

This clonotype was seen at least ten times. The J gene is TRBJ2-5, the V gene TRBV15; D is ambiguous. CDR3 length: 11 residues. V was clipped by 3 bases and J by 5 bases, with 4 bases between them. Germline V gene data show CDR1 as LNHNV and CDR2 as YYDKDF (reference sequence). The CDR3: CATSSGETQYF. In DNA, the CDR3 is TGTGCCACCAGCAGTGGGGAGACCCAGTACTTC. The full variable domain, completed using reference TRBV15 and TRBJ2-5, is DAMVIQNPRYQVTQFGKPVTLSCSQTLNHNVMYWYQQKSSQAPKLLFHYYDKDFNNEADTPDNFQSRRPNTSFCFLDIRSPGLGDTAMYLCATSSGETQYFGPGTRLLVL.

In this sample, this clonotype turned up many times. This chain links TRBV12-3 or TRBV12-4 with TRBJ1-1; D remains ambiguous. The CDR3 runs to 13 residues. Deletions cut 7 bases from V and 7 bases from J, with 16 bases between. The CDR3 here is CASTPLRVGEAFF. CDR3 nucleotides: TGTGCCAGCACCCCCCTTCGAGTTGGTGAAGCTTTCTTT.

This clonotype has at least ten counts. J is TRBJ2-7 and V is TRBV5-1; TRBD2 matches 14 bases. Per germline, CDR1 SGHRS and CDR2 YFSETQ. The trim removed 4 bases at V and 6 bases at J, leaving 9 bases unmatched. The CDR3 is 16 amino acids. Here the CDR3 reads CASSTGTSGRTFEQYF. CDR3 nucleotide sequence: TGCGCCAGCAGCACAGGGACTAGCGGGAGAACGTTCGAGCAGTACTTC.

This clonotype was detected ten times or more. This chain joins TRBV6-6 and TRBJ2-1; 9 nucleotides match TRBD2. This CDR3 contains 14 residues. Per germline, CDR1 MNHNY and CDR2 SVGAGI (reference sequence). The V segment lost 6 bases and the J segment 8 bases; nucleotides outside the gene matches: 8. The CDR3: CASRGSGSSDEQFF. In DNA, the CDR3 is TGTGCCAGCAGGGGTAGCGGGAGTTCCGATGAGCAGTTCTTC.